The sequence of this T cell receptor beta chain was determined in a study of T-cell memory formation after mild COVID-19. This CDR3 has 18 residues. V was pared by 1 base and J by 3 bases, with 17 bases between. Germline CDR1 is SGHDT and CDR2 is YYEEEE. Via MiXCR, TCRdb re-called the 5' RACE reads, giving one row per CDR3 protein. The sample carries fewer than 400,000 distinct CDR3 sequences, roughly 15% recorded once. Many counts were recorded for this clonotype. The receptor was derived from a man between 18 and 35 years old who had mild COVID-19 (a few samples of this study predate the infection). Cell type and time point are not known. The chain carries TRBV5-6 and TRBJ2-6, with D possibly TRBD1 on 5 matching bases. Sample: PBMCs or a T cell subset sorted from them (not recorded which). The CDR3, as DNA: TGTGCCAGCAGCTTGCTAGGCAGGGTGGGAATTGGGGCCAACGTCCTGACTTTC. Its translation: CASSLLGRVGIGANVLTF.